The source of this T cell receptor beta chain is a study of cytomegalovirus exposure and HLA in healthy donors. Whole-study results and caveats: HLA-A and HLA-B allele assignments for most subjects were reportedly predicted accurately using TCR beta sequences. Being indistinguishable, some V segments were excluded, TRBV6-2 and TRBV6-3 among them.

Turning to this clone: Its specificity is not known.

PCR amplification relied on 60 Vbeta primers (plus 13 Jbeta primers). Some clones are missing from TCRdb's copy, which holds only in-frame ones; the method was immunoSEQ multiplex PCR. The table has roughly 190,000 clones, approximately 84% seen once; the top ten hold about 3%. The length of the CDR3 is 15 residues. Trimming removed 0 bases at V and 4 bases at J, with 12 bases between. Germline CDR1 reads MGHRA; CDR2 reads YSYEKL. Sequencing was done on a sample of PBMCs. The receptor's source is a female donor in good health and CMV-seronegative. V gene TRBV4-1 combines with J gene TRBJ1-1; no clear D gene. This chain's CDR3 is CASSQDQREGTEAFF. CDR3 nucleotide sequence: TGCGCCAGCAGCCAAGATCAACGGGAAGGCACTGAAGCTTTCTTT.